A selection of T cell receptor beta chains follows, all from one sample in a study of regulatory T cells in long-lasting Graves disease. TCRdb reprocessed the multiplex PCR reads via MiXCR and lists one record per CDR3 protein. The top ten hold around 7% of the sample, which has about 470,000 distinct CDR3 sequences, 20% to 25% seen once. The sample here was peripheral blood mononuclear cells (PBMCs), taken when the disease was refractory, from a patient treated with antithyroid drugs. The receptors were sampled from a female donor with Graves disease. The conserved cysteine and the conserved F or W are not part of the CDR3 here. For some rows the clone size is stated as once, few or many, or as a class when expanded; others skip it.

V gene	J gene	clone size	CDR3 protein
TRBV11-2	TRBJ2-7	few	ASSLVGEAWAEGYEQY
TRBV20-1	TRBJ1-1	many	SARANRDGRLEAF
TRBV11-1	TRBJ2-2	NA	ASSLGPGTAGELF
TRBV6-2/TRBV6-3	TRBJ2-7	many	ASSYFSPGQGYEQY
TRBV30	TRBJ2-7	NA	ACPGGAYEQY
TRBV12-5	TRBJ2-7	many	ASGLSRGTSGSYEQY
TRBV19	TRBJ1-2	NA	ASSNRDSQNGYT
TRBV28	TRBJ1-6	once	ASSLVRSSYNSPLH
TRBV7-2	TRBJ1-5	few	ASSLVGGDSNQPQH
TRBV19	TRBJ1-2	NA	ASSTLDRVNGYT
TRBV12-5	TRBJ2-3	NA	ASGSSNTDTQY
TRBV7-2	TRBJ2-5	many	ASSVGRLYQETQY
TRBV7-8	TRBJ1-1	NA	ASSSTEMNTEAF
TRBV5-1	TRBJ2-2	NA	ASSHPGQAINTGELF
TRBV9	TRBJ2-7	few	ASSVEPAGTYEQY
TRBV24-1	TRBJ2-1	few	ATGAGGPAEQF
TRBV29-1	TRBJ1-1	many	SVGGQNTEAF
TRBV11-3	TRBJ2-7	many	ASSLISGVSYEQY
TRBV13	TRBJ2-7	many	ASSLGNTYEQY
TRBV29-1	TRBJ1-2	many	SVGTGGDYGYT
TRBV7-2	TRBJ1-5	few	ASRGGEQPQH
TRBV3-1	TRBJ2-7	few	ASSRATNTYEQY
TRBV10-3	TRBJ2-7	many	AISEGREGTYEQY
TRBV27	TRBJ1-6	many	ASSYQGPDNSPLH
TRBV4-1	TRBJ2-5	few	ASSLITGPETQY
TRBV11-1	TRBJ2-3	NA	ASSMDRLTDTQY
TRBV6-1	TRBJ2-2	NA	ASSAAGVSTGELF
TRBV27	TRBJ2-5	few	ASSLRGTGYGQETQY
TRBV24-1	TRBJ1-2	many	ATSTDRDGYT
TRBV7-8	TRBJ1-4	few	ASSLSGHATNEKLF
TRBV6-1	TRBJ2-6	many	ASSAPVAGANVLT
TRBV7-6	TRBJ1-1	NA	ASSSAGEAF
TRBV20-1	TRBJ2-7	many	SGIDLYEQY
TRBV6-1	TRBJ1-2	many	ASSETGSGGYT
TRBV4-1	TRBJ1-5	few	ASSQEGEGRQPQH
TRBV5-1	TRBJ1-2	many	ASSLLPGQDYGYT
TRBV19	TRBJ1-1	NA	ASSHGNRPGEAF
TRBV6-1	TRBJ1-5	NA	ASRGLFWYQPQH
TRBV7-9	TRBJ1-1	NA	ASSLFGNGQMNTEAF
TRBV6-5	TRBJ2-5	many	ASSSGQVRAQY
TRBV7-9	TRBJ2-7	NA	ASGSPLEQY
TRBV6-1	TRBJ1-5	few	ASSLGSLAQPQH
TRBV9	TRBJ2-7	few	ASSVRQGFYEQY
TRBV5-4	TRBJ2-4	NA	ASSPRTGTVKNIQY